The 8 T cell receptor beta chains reported below all come from one sample, sequenced in a study of cytomegalovirus exposure and HLA in healthy donors. With 60 Vbeta and 13 Jbeta primers, the PCR was carried out. Clones were sequenced by immunoSEQ multiplex PCR, and TCRdb holds only the in-frame ones, with some missing. The table lists about 87,000 clones, 7.6% of them singletons. Sequences were obtained from PBMCs. The receptors here all came from a middle-aged man in good health and CMV-seronegative.

The chain employs TRBV30 and TRBJ2-2, with D unresolved. V lost 1 base and J lost 0, with 15 bases in between. CDR3 length: 17 residues. Germline V gene data show CDR1 as GTSNPN and CDR2 as SVGIG (reference sequence). The CDR3 is CAWSAWLVLSNTGELFF. The CDR3 region has the DNA TGTGCCTGGAGTGCCTGGCTCGTCCTTTCGAACACCGGGGAGCTGTTTTTT.

This clone was observed a handful of times. The rearrangement links TRBV5-1 to TRBJ2-3; 11 bases match TRBD2. The V and J ends lost 8 bases and 5 bases, in that order; junction bases with no gene match: 4. CDR1 SGHRS and CDR2 YFSETQ come from the germline V gene. CDR3 length: 13 amino acids. CDR3 in DNA: TGCGCCAGTAGCGGGGGGGATAAAGATACGCAGTATTTT. Translated, it gives CASSGGDKDTQYF.

The chain couples TRBV7-3 to TRBJ2-1; 10 bases fit TRBD2. Unmatched junction bases numbered 2, after V lost 3 bases and J lost 3 bases. Looked up from germline, CDR1 is SGHTA and CDR2 is FQGTGA. CDR3 size: 15 residues. The chain's CDR3 is CASSFRTSGYNEQFF. The CDR3 coding sequence is TGTGCCAGCAGCTTTCGGACTAGCGGCTACAATGAGCAGTTCTTC.

This clone turned up a few times. The chain has TRBV7-9 and TRBJ1-2, with 7 positions matching TRBD1. Germline CDR1 and CDR2: SEHNR and FQNEAQ (reference sequence). Germline trimming cut 5 bases from V and 8 bases from J; bases unmatched to any gene: 8. The CDR3 totals 13 residues. CDR3: CASSEQGSTGYTF. CDR3 bases: TGTGCCAGCAGCGAACAGGGGTCAACGGGCTACACCTTC.

This clone was seen more than once but under ten times. The chain employs TRBV7-2 and TRBJ2-5, with 12 bases matching TRBD2. Germline values: CDR1 SGHTA, CDR2 FQGNSA. The CDR3 sequence is 18 residues long. V lost 3 bases and J lost 5; bases outside the gene matches: 13. The CDR3 DNA reads TGTGCCAGCAGCTTTCTCTCTAGCGGGAGGGCCCGGCGGGAGACCCAGTACTTC. Residues: CASSFLSSGRARRETQYF.

This clone was counted between two and nine times. This sequence joins TRBV7-9 and TRBJ1-1; 9 bases are shared with TRBD1. V trimming: 5 bases; J trimming: 6 bases; junction bases outside the gene matches: 10. This CDR3 contains 15 residues. The germline CDR1 and CDR2 sequences are SEHNR and FQNEAQ (reference sequence). The CDR3 region has the DNA TGTGCCAGCAGCCGAAGGGGACAGGGAGGTCCTGAAGCTTTCTTT. Its translation is CASSRRGQGGPEAFF.

This clone was seen only a few times. This rearrangement joins TRBV30 to TRBJ2-3; D unclear. The germline V gene encodes CDR1 GTSNPN and CDR2 SVGIG (reference sequence). CDR3 length: 14 amino acids. Trimming removed 0 bases from V and 4 bases from J, with 11 bases in between. The CDR3 nucleotides are TGTGCCTGGAGTGTCGGCCTAGTCTCAGATACGCAGTATTTT. Its translation: CAWSVGLVSDTQYF.

Note on this clone: This sample includes further DNA sequences coding for the same CDR3. CDR3 DNA: TGTGCCAGCAGTTACTCAGGACAGGGGTACGAGCAGTACTTC. Translation gives CASSYSGQGYEQYF. The chain carries TRBV6-5 and TRBJ2-7, with TRBD1 matching over 9 bases. This CDR3 spans 14 amino acids. V was clipped by 0 bases and J by 4 bases; unmatched bases: 1. CDR1 MNHEY and CDR2 SVGAGI come from the germline V gene.